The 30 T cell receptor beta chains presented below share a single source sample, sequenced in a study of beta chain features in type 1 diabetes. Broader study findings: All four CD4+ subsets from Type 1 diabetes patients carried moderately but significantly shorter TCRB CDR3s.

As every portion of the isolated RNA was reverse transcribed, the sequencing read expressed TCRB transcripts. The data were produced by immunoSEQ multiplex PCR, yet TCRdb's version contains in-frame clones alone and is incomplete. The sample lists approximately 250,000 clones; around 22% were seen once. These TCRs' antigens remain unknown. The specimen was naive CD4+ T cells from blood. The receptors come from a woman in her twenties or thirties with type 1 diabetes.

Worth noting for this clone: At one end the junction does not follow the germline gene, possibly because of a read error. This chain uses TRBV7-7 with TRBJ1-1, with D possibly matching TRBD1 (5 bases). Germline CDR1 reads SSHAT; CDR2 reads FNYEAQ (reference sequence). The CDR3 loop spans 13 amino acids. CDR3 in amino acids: CASSLAAGSEAFF. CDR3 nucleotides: TGTGCTAGCAGCTTAGCGGCAGGGTCCGAAGCTTTCTTT. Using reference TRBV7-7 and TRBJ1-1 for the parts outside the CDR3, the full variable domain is GAGVSQSPRYKVTKRGQDVTLRCDPISSHATLYWYQQALGQGPEFLTYFNYEAQPDKSGLPSDRFSAERPEGSISTLTIQRTEQRDSAMYRCASSLAAGSEAFFGQGTRLTVV.

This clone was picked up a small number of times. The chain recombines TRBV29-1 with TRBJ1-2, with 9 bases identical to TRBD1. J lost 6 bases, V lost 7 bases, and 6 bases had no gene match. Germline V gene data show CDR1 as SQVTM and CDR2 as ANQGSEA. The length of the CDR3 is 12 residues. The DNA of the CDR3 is TGCAGCGCGGGACAGGGAGAGAATGGCTACACCTTC. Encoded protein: CSAGQGENGYTF. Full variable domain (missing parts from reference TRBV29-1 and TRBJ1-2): SAVISQKPSRDICQRGTSLTIQCQVDSQVTMMFWYRQQPGQSLTLIATANQGSEATYESGFVIDKFPISRPNLTFSTLTVSNMSPEDSSIYLCSAGQGENGYTFGSGTRLTVV.

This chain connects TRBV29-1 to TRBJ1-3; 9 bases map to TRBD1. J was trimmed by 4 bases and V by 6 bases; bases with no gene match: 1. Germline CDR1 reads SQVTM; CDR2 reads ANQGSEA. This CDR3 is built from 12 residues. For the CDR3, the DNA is TGCAGCGTGGGGACAGGGGGAAACACCATATATTTT. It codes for CSVGTGGNTIYF.

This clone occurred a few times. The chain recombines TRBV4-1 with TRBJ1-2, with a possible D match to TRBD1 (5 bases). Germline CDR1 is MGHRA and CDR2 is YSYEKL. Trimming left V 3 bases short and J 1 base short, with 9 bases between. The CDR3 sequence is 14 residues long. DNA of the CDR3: TGCGCCAGCAGCCATATGACAGTTAACTATGGCTACACCTTC. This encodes CASSHMTVNYGYTF.

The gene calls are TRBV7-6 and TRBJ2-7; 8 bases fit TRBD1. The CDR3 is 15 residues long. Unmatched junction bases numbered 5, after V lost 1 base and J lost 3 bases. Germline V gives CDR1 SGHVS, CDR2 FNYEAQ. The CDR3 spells CASSLGAGGLYEQYF. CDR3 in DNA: TGTGCCAGCAGCTTAGGTGCAGGGGGCCTCTACGAGCAGTACTTC.

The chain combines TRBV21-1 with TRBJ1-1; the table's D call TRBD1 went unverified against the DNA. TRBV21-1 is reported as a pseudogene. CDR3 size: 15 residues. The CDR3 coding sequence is TGTGCCAGCAGCAACCCCGCAAGGGGGAACACTGAAGCTTTCTTT. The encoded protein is CASSNPARGNTEAFF.

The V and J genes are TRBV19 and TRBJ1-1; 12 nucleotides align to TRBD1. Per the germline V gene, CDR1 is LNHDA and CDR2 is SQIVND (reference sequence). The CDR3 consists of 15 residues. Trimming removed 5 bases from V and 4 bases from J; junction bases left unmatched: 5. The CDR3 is CASSFGTGGITEAFF. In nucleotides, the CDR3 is TGTGCCAGTAGTTTCGGGACAGGGGGCATCACTGAAGCTTTCTTT.

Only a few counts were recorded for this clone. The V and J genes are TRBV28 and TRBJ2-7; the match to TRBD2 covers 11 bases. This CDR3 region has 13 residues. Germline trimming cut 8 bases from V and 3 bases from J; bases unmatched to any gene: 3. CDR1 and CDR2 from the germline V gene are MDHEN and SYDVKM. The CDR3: CASLLAGGYEQYF. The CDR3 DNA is TGTGCCAGCCTGCTAGCGGGGGGCTACGAGCAGTACTTC.

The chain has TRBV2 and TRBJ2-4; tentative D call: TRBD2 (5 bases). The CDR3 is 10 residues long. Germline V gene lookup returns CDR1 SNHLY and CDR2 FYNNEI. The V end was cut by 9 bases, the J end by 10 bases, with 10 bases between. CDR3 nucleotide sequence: TGTGCCAGTTACGGACTTATTCAGTACTTC. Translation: CASYGLIQYF.

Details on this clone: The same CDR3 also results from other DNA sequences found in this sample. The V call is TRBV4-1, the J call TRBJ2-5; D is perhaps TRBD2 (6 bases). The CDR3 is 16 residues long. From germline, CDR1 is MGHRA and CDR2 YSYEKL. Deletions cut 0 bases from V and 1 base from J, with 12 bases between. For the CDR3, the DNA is TGCGCCAGCAGCCAAGATGGAGCGGGTGGCCAAGAGACCCAGTACTTC. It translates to CASSQDGAGGQETQYF.

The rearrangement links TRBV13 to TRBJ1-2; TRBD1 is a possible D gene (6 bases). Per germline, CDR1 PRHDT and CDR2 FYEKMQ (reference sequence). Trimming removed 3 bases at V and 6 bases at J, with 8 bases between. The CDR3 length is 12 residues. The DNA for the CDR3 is TGTGCCAGCAGCTTCGGGGGGCATGGCTACACCTTC. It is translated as CASSFGGHGYTF.

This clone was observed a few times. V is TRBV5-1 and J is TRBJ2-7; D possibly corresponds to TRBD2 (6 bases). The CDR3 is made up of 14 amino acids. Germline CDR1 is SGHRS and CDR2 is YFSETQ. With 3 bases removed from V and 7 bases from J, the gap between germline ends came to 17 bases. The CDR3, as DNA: TGCGCCAGCAGCTGGGGAAACGGGAGTGGTGAGCAGTACTTC. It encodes CASSWGNGSGEQYF.

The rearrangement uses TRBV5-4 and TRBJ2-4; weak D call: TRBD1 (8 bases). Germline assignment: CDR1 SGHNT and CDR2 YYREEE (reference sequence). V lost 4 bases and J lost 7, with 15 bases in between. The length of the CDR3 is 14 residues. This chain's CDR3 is CASSQQGGYNIQYF. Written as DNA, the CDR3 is TGTGCCAGCAGCCAACAGGGGGGGTACAACATTCAGTACTTC.

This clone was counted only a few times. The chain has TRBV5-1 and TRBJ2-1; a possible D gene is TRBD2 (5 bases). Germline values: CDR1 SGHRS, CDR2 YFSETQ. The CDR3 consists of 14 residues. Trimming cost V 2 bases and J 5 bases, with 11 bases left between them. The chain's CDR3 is CASSFNGNNNEQFF. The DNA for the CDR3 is TGCGCCAGCAGCTTCAACGGGAACAACAATGAGCAGTTCTTC. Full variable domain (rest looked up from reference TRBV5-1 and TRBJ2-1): KAGVTQTPRYLIKTRGQQVTLSCSPISGHRSVSWYQQTPGQGLQFLFEYFSETQRNKGNFPGRFSGRQFSNSRSEMNVSTLELGDSALYLCASSFNGNNNEQFFGPGTRLTVL.

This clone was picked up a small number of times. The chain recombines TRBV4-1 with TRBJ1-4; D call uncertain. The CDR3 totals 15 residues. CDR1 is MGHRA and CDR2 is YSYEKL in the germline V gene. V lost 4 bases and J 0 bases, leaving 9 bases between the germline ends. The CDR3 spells CASSRGRATNEKLFF. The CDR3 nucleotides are TGCGCCAGCAGCCGTGGGAGAGCAACTAATGAAAAACTGTTTTTT.

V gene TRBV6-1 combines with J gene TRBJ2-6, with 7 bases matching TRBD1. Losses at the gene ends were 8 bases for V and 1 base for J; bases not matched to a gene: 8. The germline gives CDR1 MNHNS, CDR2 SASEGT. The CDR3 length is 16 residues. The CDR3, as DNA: TGTGCCAGCCGTGTCAGGGGGACATCTGGGGCCAACGTCCTGACTTTC. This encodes CASRVRGTSGANVLTF.

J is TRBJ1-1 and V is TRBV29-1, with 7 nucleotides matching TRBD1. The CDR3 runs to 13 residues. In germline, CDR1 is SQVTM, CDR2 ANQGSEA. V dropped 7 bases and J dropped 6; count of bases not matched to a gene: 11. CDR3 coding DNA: TGCAGCGGATACAGGGGCCTCTACTCTGAAGCTTTCTTT. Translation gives CSGYRGLYSEAFF.

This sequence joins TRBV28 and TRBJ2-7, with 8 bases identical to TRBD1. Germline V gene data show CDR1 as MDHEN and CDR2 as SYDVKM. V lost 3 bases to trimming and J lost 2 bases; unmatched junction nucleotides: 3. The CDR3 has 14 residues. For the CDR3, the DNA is TGTGCCAGCAGTTTCACGGACAGGGCCTACGAGCAGTACTTC. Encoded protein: CASSFTDRAYEQYF.

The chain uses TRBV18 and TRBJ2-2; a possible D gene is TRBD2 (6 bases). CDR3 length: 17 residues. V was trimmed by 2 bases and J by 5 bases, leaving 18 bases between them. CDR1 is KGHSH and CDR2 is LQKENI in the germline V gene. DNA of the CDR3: TGTGCCAGCTCACCAGGGGTTCGAGCGGGCAATACCGGGGAGCTGTTTTTT. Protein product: CASSPGVRAGNTGELFF.

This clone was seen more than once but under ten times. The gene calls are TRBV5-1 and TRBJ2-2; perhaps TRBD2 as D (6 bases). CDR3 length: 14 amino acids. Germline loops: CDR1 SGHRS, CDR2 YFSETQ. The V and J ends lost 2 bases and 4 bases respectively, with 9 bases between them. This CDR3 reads CASSLAGGTGELFF. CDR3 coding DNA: TGCGCCAGCAGCTTAGCGGGCGGCACCGGGGAGCTGTTTTTT.

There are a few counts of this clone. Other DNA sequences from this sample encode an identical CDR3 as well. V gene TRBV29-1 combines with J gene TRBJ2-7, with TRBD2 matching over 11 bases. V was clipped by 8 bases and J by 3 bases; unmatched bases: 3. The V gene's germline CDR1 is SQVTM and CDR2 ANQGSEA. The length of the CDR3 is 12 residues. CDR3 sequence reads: CSIGTSGYEQYF. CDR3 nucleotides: TGCAGCATAGGGACTAGCGGCTACGAGCAGTACTTC.

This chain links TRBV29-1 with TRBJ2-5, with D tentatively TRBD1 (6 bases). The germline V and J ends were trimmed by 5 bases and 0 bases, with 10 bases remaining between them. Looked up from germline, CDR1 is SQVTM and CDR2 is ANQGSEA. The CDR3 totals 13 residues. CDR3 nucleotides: TGCAGCGTTAGTCGGACAGACCAAGAGACCCAGTACTTC. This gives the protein CSVSRTDQETQYF.

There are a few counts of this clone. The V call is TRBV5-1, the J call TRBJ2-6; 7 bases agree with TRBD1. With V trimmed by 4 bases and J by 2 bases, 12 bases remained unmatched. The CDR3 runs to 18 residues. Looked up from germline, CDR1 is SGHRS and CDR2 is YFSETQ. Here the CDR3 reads CASSRGPRQGTGANVLTF. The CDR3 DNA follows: TGCGCCAGCAGCCGTGGACCAAGACAGGGAACTGGGGCCAACGTCCTGACTTTC.

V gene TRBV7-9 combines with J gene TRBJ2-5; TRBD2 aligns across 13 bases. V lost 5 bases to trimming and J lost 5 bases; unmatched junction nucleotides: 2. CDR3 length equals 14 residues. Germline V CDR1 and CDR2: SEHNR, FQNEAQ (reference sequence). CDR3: CASSQTSGRETQYF. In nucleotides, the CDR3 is TGTGCCAGCAGCCAGACTAGCGGGAGGGAGACCCAGTACTTC.

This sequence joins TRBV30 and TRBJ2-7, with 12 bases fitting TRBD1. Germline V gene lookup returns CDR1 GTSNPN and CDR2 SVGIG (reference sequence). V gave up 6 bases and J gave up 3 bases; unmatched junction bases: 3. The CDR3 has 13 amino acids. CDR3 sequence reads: CACGTGGHYEQYF. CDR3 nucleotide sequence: TGTGCCTGCGGGACAGGGGGCCACTACGAGCAGTACTTC. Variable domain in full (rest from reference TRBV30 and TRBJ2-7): SQTIHQWPATLVQPVGSPLSLECTVEGTSNPNLYWYRQAAGRGLQLLFYSVGIGQISSEVPQNLSASRPQDRQFILSSKKLLLSDSGFYLCACGTGGHYEQYFGPGTRLTVT.

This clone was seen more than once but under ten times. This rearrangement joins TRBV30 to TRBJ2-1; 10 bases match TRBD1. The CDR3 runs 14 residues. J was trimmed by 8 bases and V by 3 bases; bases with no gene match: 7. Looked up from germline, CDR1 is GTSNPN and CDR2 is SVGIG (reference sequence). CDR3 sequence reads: CAWSRGQGFYEQFF. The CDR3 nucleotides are TGTGCCTGGAGCCGGGGACAGGGGTTTTATGAGCAGTTCTTC.

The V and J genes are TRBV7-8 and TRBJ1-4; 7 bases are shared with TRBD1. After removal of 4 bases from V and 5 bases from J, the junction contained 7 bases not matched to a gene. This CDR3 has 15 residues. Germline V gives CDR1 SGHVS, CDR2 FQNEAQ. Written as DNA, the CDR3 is TGTGCCAGCAGCTCAACCGGGACAGTGAATGAAAAACTGTTTTTT. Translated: CASSSTGTVNEKLFF.

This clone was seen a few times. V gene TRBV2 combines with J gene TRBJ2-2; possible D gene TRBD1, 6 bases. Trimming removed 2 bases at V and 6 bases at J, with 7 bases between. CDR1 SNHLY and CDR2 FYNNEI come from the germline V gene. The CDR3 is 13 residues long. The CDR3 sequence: CASSEQGSGELFF. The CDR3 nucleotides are TGTGCCAGCAGTGAACAGGGGTCCGGGGAGCTGTTTTTT.

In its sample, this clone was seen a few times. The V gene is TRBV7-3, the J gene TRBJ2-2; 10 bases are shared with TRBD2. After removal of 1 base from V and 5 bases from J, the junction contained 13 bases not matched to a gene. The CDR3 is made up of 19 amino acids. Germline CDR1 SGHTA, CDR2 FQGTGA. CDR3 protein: CASSLKVLGSGRGTGELFF. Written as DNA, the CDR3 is TGTGCCAGCAGCTTAAAGGTCTTAGGCAGCGGGAGGGGAACCGGGGAGCTGTTTTTT.

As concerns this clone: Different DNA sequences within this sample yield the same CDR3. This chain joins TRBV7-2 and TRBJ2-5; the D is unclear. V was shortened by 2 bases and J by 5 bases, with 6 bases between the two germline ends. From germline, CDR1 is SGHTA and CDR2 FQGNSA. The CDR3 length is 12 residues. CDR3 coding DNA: TGTGCCAGCAGCTTATCGAGGGAGACCCAGTACTTC. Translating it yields CASSLSRETQYF.